This T cell receptor (beta chain) was sequenced for a study of T cell responses to AZD1222 COVID-19 vaccine. Using immunoSEQ multiplex PCR, the repertoire was profiled, and TCRdb retains in-frame clones only, with some absent. The repertoire holds roughly 120,000 clones, about nine tenths seen once, with 0.95% to 1.5% in the top ten. Germline assignment: CDR1 KGHDR and CDR2 SFDVKD. With 0 bases removed from V and 1 base from J, the gap between germline ends came to 6 bases. The CDR3 extends over 15 amino acids. This TCR was recovered from an adult in good health. The sequenced sample was peripheral blood, obtained on day 0 of AZD1222 vaccination. V and J are TRBV24-1 and TRBJ1-5; D is unresolved. Here the CDR3 reads CATSDLSMSNQPQHF. The CDR3 DNA follows: TGTGCCACCAGTGATTTGAGCATGAGCAATCAGCCCCAGCATTTT.